The present entry profiles one T cell receptor (beta chain) with its context. The protocol was immunoSEQ multiplex PCR, while the TCRdb copy is restricted to in-frame clones and leaves out a portion. The data contain 45,000 to 60,000 clones, around 91% of them singletons. This entry belongs to a study of technical replicates of blood from a few donors. The sequencing input was PBMCs. This receptor was obtained from a human donor in good health. Some clones in this sample may be carry-over from other donors' samples.

In nucleotides, the CDR3 is TGTGCCAGCAGCTTGCAGCGGGGGACAGTTGAAGCTTTCTTT. Encoded protein: CASSLQRGTVEAFF. The rearrangement links TRBV5-5 to TRBJ1-1; 7 bases fit TRBD1. The V and J ends lost 1 base and 7 bases, in that order; junction bases with no gene match: 7. Germline CDR1 reads SGHKS; CDR2 reads YYEKEE (reference sequence). This CDR3 comprises 14 residues.